Each of the 12 T cell receptor beta chains below was sequenced from the same sample in a study of T-cell reconstitution after alpha-beta-depleted transplantation in children. For TCRbeta, the library was prepared with unique molecular identifiers. TCRdb itself ran the PCR reads through MiXCR, one entry per CDR3 protein. Of 600,000 to 700,000 distinct CDR3 sequences detected, 10% to 15% appear once; the ten largest clones hold 0.79%. The sample consisted of PBMCs, taken before TCRalphabeta/CD19-depleted stem cell transplant. These receptor sequences come from a girl aged 2 to 9 with congenital amegakaryocytic thrombocytopenia, due to receive a stem cell transplant.

This clonotype has ten or more counts. The chain is built from TRBV7-2 and TRBJ2-1; TRBD1 matches 8 bases. Germline V gives CDR1 SGHTA, CDR2 FQGNSA. V trimming: 5 bases; J trimming: 8 bases; junction bases outside the gene matches: 11. This CDR3 region has 15 residues. The CDR3 DNA follows: TGTGCCAGCAGCCCTAGGACAGGGAGGTTCGATGAGCAGTTCTTC. Its translation: CASSPRTGRFDEQFF.

This clonotype was detected many times. This chain joins TRBV5-1 and TRBJ2-2, with TRBD1 identical over 12 bases. The trim removed 1 base at V and 4 bases at J, leaving 5 bases unmatched. The germline V gene has CDR1 SGHRS and CDR2 YFSETQ. The CDR3 has 17 amino acids. CDR3 residues: CASSLSGQGAITGELFF. In DNA form, the CDR3 reads TGCGCCAGCAGCTTGTCGGGACAGGGGGCGATCACCGGGGAGCTGTTTTTT.

This clonotype was seen a handful of times. The CDR3 reads CASSLGRTGKETQYF. The CDR3 DNA is TGTGCCAGCAGCTTAGGAAGGACAGGGAAAGAGACCCAGTACTTC. The chain links TRBV7-8 to TRBJ2-5; 8 bases agree with TRBD1. CDR3 length: 15 residues. With V trimmed by 1 base and J by 3 bases, 4 bases remained unmatched. Germline V gene data show CDR1 as SGHVS and CDR2 as FQNEAQ.

There are a few counts of this clonotype. The chain joins TRBV5-1 to TRBJ2-1, with D possibly being TRBD2 (6 bases). The CDR3 consists of 16 residues. The germline V and J ends were trimmed by 1 base and 3 bases, with 14 bases remaining between them. Per germline, CDR1 SGHRS and CDR2 YFSETQ. The CDR3 sequence: CASSLYGGGNYNEQFF. The CDR3 DNA is TGCGCCAGCAGCTTGTATGGGGGAGGTAACTACAATGAGCAGTTCTTC.

This clonotype was detected many times. V usage is TRBV12-5 and J usage is TRBJ2-2, with TRBD1 identical over 7 bases. Germline-derived CDR1 and CDR2 are LGHNT and FRNRAP. The CDR3 totals 16 residues. After removal of 5 bases from V and 6 bases from J, the junction contained 12 bases not matched to a gene. The CDR3 DNA reads TGTGCTAGTGGTACTCTGTACAGGGGAATGGCCGGGGAGCTGTTTTTT. Its protein product is CASGTLYRGMAGELFF.

This clonotype was counted at least ten times. Here the CDR3 reads CSVVEPNGELFF. The CDR3 DNA reads TGCAGCGTTGTAGAGCCAAACGGGGAGCTGTTTTTT. The chain links TRBV29-1 to TRBJ2-2; D gene uncertain. The length of the CDR3 is 12 residues. V lost 4 bases, J lost 7 bases, and 10 bases lay in between. Germline loops: CDR1 SQVTM, CDR2 ANQGSEA.

This clonotype was observed at least ten times. The V gene is TRBV5-1, the J gene TRBJ2-1; D gene uncertain. Looked up from germline, CDR1 is SGHRS and CDR2 is YFSETQ. This CDR3 has 13 amino acids. The germline V and J ends were trimmed by 6 bases and 7 bases, with 14 bases remaining between them. Here the CDR3 reads CASKDPLKNEQFF. Written as DNA, the CDR3 is TGCGCCAGCAAGGACCCACTCAAGAATGAGCAGTTCTTC.

V and J are TRBV12-3 or TRBV12-4 and TRBJ2-7; 9 positions match TRBD2. The CDR3 spans 15 residues. Losses at the gene ends were 5 bases for V and 2 bases for J; bases not matched to a gene: 7. CDR3 nucleotide sequence: TGTGCCAGCAGTATAACTAGCGGGCCTCCCTACGAGCAGTACTTC. This gives the protein CASSITSGPPYEQYF.

The table lists this clonotype with many counts. J is TRBJ1-2 and V is TRBV15, with TRBD1 matching over 8 bases. Germline lookup yields CDR1 LNHNV and CDR2 YYDKDF (reference sequence). V shed 6 bases, J shed 7 bases, and the junction held 13 bases outside the gene matches. The CDR3 consists of 15 residues. This CDR3 is CATSPSDRGIGGYTF. The CDR3 DNA sequence: TGTGCCACCAGTCCCTCCGACAGGGGAATAGGTGGCTACACCTTC.

The chain is built from TRBV6-5 and TRBJ2-6, with TRBD2 matching over 9 bases. CDR1 MNHEY and CDR2 SVGAGI come from the germline V gene. There are 18 residues in the CDR3. The J segment lost 4 bases and the V segment lost 8 bases, leaving 15 bases of the junction unmatched. In DNA form, the CDR3 reads TGTGCCAGCCTCCCGTACGCGGGAGGGCTAGGAGGGGCCAACGTCCTGACTTTC. It codes for CASLPYAGGLGGANVLTF.

At least ten counts were recorded for this clonotype. The rearrangement uses TRBV27 and TRBJ1-5; 9 bases are shared with TRBD1. Losses at the gene ends were 8 bases for V and 2 bases for J; bases not matched to a gene: 13. The length of the CDR3 is 17 residues. The germline CDR1 and CDR2 sequences are MNHEY and SMNVEV (reference sequence). CDR3 sequence reads: CASSLGQGRDGNQPQHF. The DNA of the CDR3 is TGTGCCAGCTCTCTTGGACAGGGGAGGGACGGCAATCAGCCCCAGCATTTT.

This clonotype was counted ten times or more. The chain has TRBV5-1 and TRBJ2-7; TRBD2 matches at 10 bases. CDR3 length: 14 residues. The V segment lost 4 bases and the J segment 3 bases; nucleotides outside the gene matches: 4. Germline CDR1 is SGHRS and CDR2 is YFSETQ. Written as DNA, the CDR3 is TGCGCCAGCAGCACGGGACTAGCGCACTACGAGCAGTACTTC. Protein: CASSTGLAHYEQYF.